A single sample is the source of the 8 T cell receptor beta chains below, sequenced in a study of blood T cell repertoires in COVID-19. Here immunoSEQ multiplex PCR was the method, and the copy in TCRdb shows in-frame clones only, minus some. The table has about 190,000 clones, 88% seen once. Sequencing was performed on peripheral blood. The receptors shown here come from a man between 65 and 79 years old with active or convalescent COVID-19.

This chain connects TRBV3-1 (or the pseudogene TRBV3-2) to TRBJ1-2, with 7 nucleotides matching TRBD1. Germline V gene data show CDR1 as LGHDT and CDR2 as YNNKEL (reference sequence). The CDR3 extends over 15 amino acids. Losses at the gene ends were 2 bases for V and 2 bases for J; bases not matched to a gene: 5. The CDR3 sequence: CASSQQGGTNYGYTF. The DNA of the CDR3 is TGTGCCAGCAGCCAACAGGGGGGAACCAACTATGGCTACACCTTC.

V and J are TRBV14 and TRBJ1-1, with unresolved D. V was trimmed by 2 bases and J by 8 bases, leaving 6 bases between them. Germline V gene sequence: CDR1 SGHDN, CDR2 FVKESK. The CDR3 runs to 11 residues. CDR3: CASSQTREAFF. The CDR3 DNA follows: TGTGCCAGCAGCCAAACGAGGGAAGCTTTCTTT.

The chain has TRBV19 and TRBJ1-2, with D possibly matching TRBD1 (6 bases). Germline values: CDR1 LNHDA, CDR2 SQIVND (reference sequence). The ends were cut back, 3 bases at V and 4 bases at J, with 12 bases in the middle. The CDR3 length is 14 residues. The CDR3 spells CASSIDRKIYGYTF. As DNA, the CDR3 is TGTGCCAGTAGTATCGACAGGAAAATCTATGGCTACACCTTC.

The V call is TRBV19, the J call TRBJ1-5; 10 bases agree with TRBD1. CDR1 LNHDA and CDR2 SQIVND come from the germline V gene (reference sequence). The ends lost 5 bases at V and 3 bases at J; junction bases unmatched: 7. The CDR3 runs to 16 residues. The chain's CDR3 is CASSGWDRGFNQPQHF. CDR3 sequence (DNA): TGTGCCAGTAGTGGGTGGGACAGGGGCTTCAATCAGCCCCAGCATTTT.

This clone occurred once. The CDR3 DNA reads TGTGCCAGCAGCCCAGAGGGGAGGGCCAAAAACATTCAGTACTTC. Translated, it gives CASSPEGRAKNIQYF. The J gene is TRBJ2-4, the V gene TRBV7-8; D might be TRBD2 (6 bases). There are 15 residues in the CDR3. Deletions cut 5 bases from V and 1 base from J, with 12 bases between. Germline CDR1 is SGHVS and CDR2 is FQNEAQ.

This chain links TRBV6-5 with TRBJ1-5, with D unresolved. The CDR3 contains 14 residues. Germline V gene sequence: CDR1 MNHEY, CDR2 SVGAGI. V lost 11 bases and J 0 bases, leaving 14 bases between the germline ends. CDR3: CASRLGASNQPQHF. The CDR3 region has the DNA TGTGCCTCCCGGTTGGGAGCTAGCAATCAGCCCCAGCATTTT.

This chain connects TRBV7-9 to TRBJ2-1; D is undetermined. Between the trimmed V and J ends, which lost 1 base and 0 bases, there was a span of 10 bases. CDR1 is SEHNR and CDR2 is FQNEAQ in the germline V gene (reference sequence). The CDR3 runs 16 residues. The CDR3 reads CASSLDRSSSYNEQFF. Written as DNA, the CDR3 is TGTGCCAGCAGCTTAGACCGGAGCAGCTCCTACAATGAGCAGTTCTTC.

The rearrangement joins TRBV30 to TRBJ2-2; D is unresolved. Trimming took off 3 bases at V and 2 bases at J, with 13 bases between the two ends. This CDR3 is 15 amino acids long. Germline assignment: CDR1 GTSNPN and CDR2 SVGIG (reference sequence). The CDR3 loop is CAWRYSPANTGELFF. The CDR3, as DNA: TGTGCCTGGAGGTACAGCCCGGCCAACACCGGGGAGCTGTTTTTT. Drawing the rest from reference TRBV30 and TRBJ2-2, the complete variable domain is SQTIHQWPATLVQPVGSPLSLECTVEGTSNPNLYWYRQAAGRGLQLLFYSVGIGQISSEVPQNLSASRPQDRQFILSSKKLLLSDSGFYLCAWRYSPANTGELFFGEGSRLTVL.